This is a list of T cell receptor beta chains from one sample in a study of blood T cell repertoires in COVID-19. Only in-frame clones appear in the TCRdb table, and some are missing; sequencing was by immunoSEQ multiplex PCR. The repertoire includes 150,000 or so clones, 75% to 90% of them detected once, and roughly 0.58% sits in the top ten. Input material: peripheral blood. These receptors originate from a man in his fifties or sixties with acute or convalescent COVID-19. Both conserved end residues are part of each CDR3. The order of the fields is D gene, clone size, J gene, V gene, CDR3 protein, CDR3 DNA. D genes are given only for firm matches. A row's size may be missing; if present it is once, few, many or a size class.

>TRBD1|NA|TRBJ1-5|TRBV6-5
CASRETGDQPQHF
TGTGCCAGCAGGGAGACAGGGGATCAGCCCCAGCATTTT
>NA|NA|TRBJ2-7|TRBV10-3
CAISGGRDNEQYF
TGTGCCATCAGTGGGGGCAGGGACAACGAGCAGTACTTC
>NA|NA|TRBJ2-3|TRBV6-6
CAVQLPGTDTQYF
TGTGCCGTCCAACTCCCGGGCACAGATACGCAGTATTTT
>NA|few|TRBJ1-5|TRBV27
CASSLVRGSQPQHF
TGTGCCAGCAGTTTAGTTCGGGGTTCTCAGCCCCAGCATTTT
>TRBD1|NA|TRBJ1-2|TRBV28
CVVTEVGTGAKSYYGYTF
TGTGTAGTAACCGAGGTGGGGACAGGGGCCAAAAGTTACTATGGCTACACCTTC
>TRBD1|NA|TRBJ1-1|TRBV19
CASSRDREAEAFF
TGTGCCAGTAGTAGGGACAGGGAGGCTGAAGCTTTCTTT
>TRBD1|NA|TRBJ1-2|TRBV19
CASKGDRDGYTF
TGTGCCAGTAAGGGGGACAGGGACGGCTACACCTTC
>TRBD2|NA|TRBJ2-2|TRBV7-9
CASRAGTTFTGELFF
TGTGCCAGCAGAGCCGGGACTACTTTCACCGGGGAGCTGTTTTTT
>TRBD2|NA|TRBJ2-5|TRBV5-4
CASSLAGTSGQETQYF
TGTGCCAGCAGCTTGGCCGGGACTAGCGGACAAGAGACCCAGTACTTC
>NA|NA|TRBJ1-3|TRBV13
CASSLGQVSGNTIYF
TGTGCCAGCAGCTTAGGGCAGGTCTCTGGAAACACCATATATTTT
>TRBD1|few|TRBJ1-5|TRBV6-5
CASSYSPRGLNQPQHF
TGTGCCAGCAGTTACTCCCCCAGGGGGCTCAATCAGCCCCAGCATTTT
>NA|NA|TRBJ2-1|TRBV12-1
CASSSPAGWDNEQFF
TGTGCCAGCAGCTCACCAGCGGGATGGGACAATGAGCAGTTCTTC
>NA|NA|TRBJ2-3|TRBV24-1
CATSGQSSTDTQYF
TGTGCCACCAGTGGGCAGTCTAGCACAGATACGCAGTATTTT
>TRBD2|NA|TRBJ2-3|TRBV9
CASSPGTSGGIDTQYF
TGTGCCAGCAGCCCCGGGACTAGCGGGGGCATAGATACGCAGTATTTT
>TRBD1|NA|TRBJ2-7|TRBV27
CASSFDPGTGGGKQYF
TGTGCCAGCAGTTTCGACCCCGGGACAGGGGGCGGGAAGCAGTACTTC
>NA|NA|TRBJ2-6|TRBV19
CASSRQSSGANVLTF
TGTGCCAGTAGTAGACAGAGCTCTGGGGCCAACGTCCTGACTTTC
>TRBD1|NA|TRBJ1-2|TRBV3-1/TRBV3-2
CASSQPDRGVYGYTF
TGTGCCAGCAGCCAACCAGACAGGGGCGTCTATGGCTACACCTTC
>NA|NA|TRBJ2-7|TRBV3-1/TRBV3-2
CASSQPGSRHEQYF
TGTGCCAGCAGCCAACCCGGGTCCCGGCACGAGCAGTACTTC
>TRBD1|NA|TRBJ1-1|TRBV27
CASTIGTGHARGTEAFF
TGTGCCAGCACCATTGGGACAGGACATGCTAGGGGCACTGAAGCTTTCTTT
>NA|NA|TRBJ2-2|TRBV5-1
CASSSDTGELFF
TGCGCCAGCAGCTCCGACACCGGGGAGCTGTTTTTT
>NA|NA|TRBJ1-1|TRBV18
CASSPRNTEAFF
TGTGCCAGCTCCCCTAGGAACACTGAAGCTTTCTTT
>TRBD2|NA|TRBJ2-3|TRBV28
CASTASGFTDTQYF
TGTGCCAGCACGGCTAGCGGATTCACAGATACGCAGTATTTT
>TRBD1|once|TRBJ1-2|TRBV2
CASSDGRGDYGYTF
TGTGCCAGCAGTGATGGCAGGGGGGACTATGGCTACACCTTC
>NA|NA|TRBJ1-1|TRBV5-1
CASRNQGYTEAFF
TGCGCCAGCAGAAACCAGGGGTACACTGAAGCTTTCTTT
>NA|NA|TRBJ1-2|TRBV11-2
CASSLGAVEGYTF
TGTGCCAGCAGCTTAGGCGCGGTGGAGGGCTACACCTTC
>NA|NA|TRBJ2-1|TRBV5-4
CASSLEKSSSYNEQFF
TGTGCCAGCAGCTTGGAGAAGTCCAGCTCCTACAATGAGCAGTTCTTC
>TRBD1|NA|TRBJ1-6|TRBV6-6
CASRLQGQGGNSPLHF
TGTGCCAGCAGGCTTCAGGGACAGGGGGGAAATTCACCCCTCCACTTT